The entry below gives a single T cell receptor (beta chain) sequence along with its context. One junction end does not reproduce the germline sequence, and a read error may be involved. PCR was performed a second time for roughly 6 to 12 cycles using a sample-barcoded 5' primer and a J-beta primer mix. TCRdb passed the 5' RACE reads through MiXCR, listing each CDR3 protein once. The sample has about 840,000 distinct CDR3 sequences; almost 30% are singletons. This sample stems from a study of blood T cells in healthy people across ages. The CDR3 consists of 15 residues. Per individual sample, total RNA of at least 5.5 micrograms was extracted. The data also belong to a second study, concerning T cells of mothers and their children. That study adds: Slightly higher, non-significant overlap characterized related mother-child pairs relative to unrelated pairs.

What was sequenced was blood. The clonotype comes from a woman in her thirties or forties in good health. V usage is TRBV5-3 and J usage is TRBJ2-3; D unclear. TRBV5-3 is annotated as an ORF whose role is uncertain. CDR3 region: CASSLFQTPSDTQYF. CDR3 in DNA: TGTGCCAGCAGCTTGTTCCAGACTCCCTCAGATACGCAGTATTTT.